This T cell receptor beta chain was obtained from a study of cytomegalovirus exposure and HLA in healthy donors. Whole-study findings and limits: Researchers reported in a later analysis that a missense DCLRE1C variant was tied to TCR beta V- and J-gene trimming.

Germline loops: CDR1 SGHTA, CDR2 FQGTGA. The CDR3 sequence is 13 residues long. V lost 6 bases to trimming and J lost 1 base, with 9 bases between them. With regard to this clone: The antigen remains unidentified.

Vbeta (60) and Jbeta (13) primers were used in the PCR. Per the study methods: Unique TCR beta chains totaled approximately 83 million in a later count, with around 12 million of them shared. Assay: immunoSEQ multiplex PCR; the TCRdb copy retains only in-frame clones and omits some. V and J calls and clone size are as listed in that table; D and trimming were resolved from the DNA. The top ten hold about 4% of the sample, which has 250,000 to 350,000 clones, roughly 85% seen once. Source material: PBMCs. The V gene is TRBV7-3, the J gene TRBJ1-1, with D possibly TRBD1 on 5 matching bases. This sequence was found in a man aged 35 to 55 in good health and CMV-seropositive. This chain's CDR3 is CASRRTGNTEAFF. In nucleotides, the CDR3 is TGTGCCAGCAGGCGAACAGGGAACACTGAAGCTTTCTTT.